The 18 T cell receptor beta chains below come from one sample, sequenced in a study of T cells after yellow fever vaccination (dated by TCRdb to about 2019). The treatment or condition label, read with the paper, signifies: live attenuated yellow fever vaccine strain. Library preparation was by 5' RACE. Data came from an Illumina NovaSeq 6000. TCRdb reworked the public reads: Q25 trimming with fastp, MiXCR clone assembly, productive beta chains retained. Entries that share a CDR3 protein sequence are merged under the most common genes and DNA. The sample table records 100,000 to 150,000 distinct CDR3 sequences; approximately 8.4% of these occur just once. The top ten clones comprise 40% of the sample. The sequencing here drew on CD8+ T cells sorted from PBMCs, taken on the day of the yellow fever booster vaccination. The receptors here all came from a man between 18 and 29 years old who received the YFV17D yellow fever vaccine.

This clonotype was counted a few times. The gene calls are TRBV20-1 and TRBJ2-5; D is unclear. Trimming pared 0 bases from V and 5 bases from J, leaving 13 bases between. Germline V gene data show CDR1 as DFQATT and CDR2 as SNEGSKA (reference sequence). The CDR3 has 14 amino acids. CDR3 in amino acids: CSARDVAAWETQYF. Here the CDR3 DNA reads TGCAGTGCTAGAGATGTGGCAGCTTGGGAGACCCAGTACTTC.

The chain uses TRBV12-3 or TRBV12-4 and TRBJ2-7, with 9 nucleotides matching TRBD2. The V and J ends lost 5 bases and 2 bases, in that order; junction bases with no gene match: 10. This CDR3 is built from 16 residues. The DNA of the CDR3 is TGTGCCAGCAGTCCCCTTAGCGGGGGATTCACCTACGAGCAGTACTTC. As protein: CASSPLSGGFTYEQYF.

This clonotype appeared many times. This chain joins TRBV6-5 and TRBJ1-1, with D perhaps TRBD1 (5 bases). The germline V gene encodes CDR1 MNHEY and CDR2 SVGAGI. The CDR3 runs 13 residues. Trimming shortened V by 2 bases and J by 10 bases, and 14 bases separated the two germline ends. CDR3 loop: CASSYDQGRIAFF. DNA for the CDR3: TGTGCCAGCAGTTACGACCAGGGCAGAATAGCTTTCTTT.

This chain joins TRBV20-1 and TRBJ2-1; 10 bases align to TRBD2. In germline, CDR1 is DFQATT, CDR2 SNEGSKA (reference sequence). The CDR3 covers 15 residues. J gave up 1 base and V 2 bases, and 2 bases lay outside the gene matches. CDR3 in DNA: TGCAGTGCTAGACAAGCGGGGGGGTCCTACAATGAGCAGTTCTTC. Translated, it gives CSARQAGGSYNEQFF.

J is TRBJ2-6 and V is TRBV11-2; no reliable D call. The ends were cut back, 5 bases at V and 2 bases at J, with 10 bases in the middle. The germline V gene has CDR1 SGHAT and CDR2 FQNNGV. The CDR3 runs to 15 residues. This chain's CDR3 is CASSRTTAGANVLTF. The CDR3 nucleotides are TGTGCCAGCAGCCGTACAACAGCTGGGGCCAACGTCCTGACTTTC.

The chain combines TRBV6-2 or TRBV6-3 with TRBJ2-1; D not resolved. V lost 0 bases, J lost 9 bases, and 9 bases lay in between. The V gene's germline CDR1 is MNHEY and CDR2 SVGEGT. The CDR3 is 13 residues long. CDR3 sequence (DNA): TGTGCCAGCAGTTACTCGAGACTTAGTGAGCAGTTCTTC. This encodes CASSYSRLSEQFF.

The chain couples TRBV5-1 to TRBJ2-2; D not certain. Trimming removed 2 bases at V and 3 bases at J, with 11 bases between. Germline CDR1 SGHRS, CDR2 YFSETQ. The CDR3 is made up of 15 amino acids. CDR3 DNA: TGCGCCAGCAGCTTCTCGGGCGAGGACACCGGGGAGCTGTTTTTT. Translated, it gives CASSFSGEDTGELFF. Combining the CDR3 with reference TRBV5-1 and TRBJ2-2 gives the whole variable domain KAGVTQTPRYLIKTRGQQVTLSCSPISGHRSVSWYQQTPGQGLQFLFEYFSETQRNKGNFPGRFSGRQFSNSRSEMNVSTLELGDSALYLCASSFSGEDTGELFFGEGSRLTVL.

This clonotype was observed a handful of times. The CDR3 DNA reads as TGTGCCAGCAGTTACGACGGGTACTCTGGAAACACCATATATTTT. Amino acid sequence: CASSYDGYSGNTIYF. This chain connects TRBV6-5 to TRBJ1-3; D remains unclear. V gave up 2 bases and J gave up 0 bases, with 8 bases separating them. There are 15 residues in the CDR3. CDR1 and CDR2 (germline): MNHEY, SVGAGI.

This clonotype was observed a few times. The rearrangement uses TRBV5-1 and TRBJ2-1; 8 bases are a match to TRBD1. V dropped 2 bases and J dropped 3; count of bases not matched to a gene: 1. There are 14 residues in the CDR3. In germline, CDR1 is SGHRS, CDR2 YFSETQ. The CDR3 reads CASSLTGGYNEQFF. The CDR3 nucleotides read TGCGCCAGCAGCTTAACAGGGGGCTACAATGAGCAGTTCTTC.

This clonotype has at least ten counts. The CDR3 nucleotides read TGCACCCTTCAGGGCGGTGGGGAGCAGTTCTTC. It is translated as CTLQGGGEQFF. The chain recombines TRBV29-1 with TRBJ2-1, with D perhaps TRBD1 (5 bases). The CDR3 has 11 residues. CDR1 and CDR2 (germline): SQVTM, ANQGSEA.

This clonotype was observed a handful of times. The CDR3 spells CASSEAGTGEADTQYF. The CDR3 DNA sequence: TGTGCCAGCAGCGAGGCCGGGACAGGGGAGGCAGATACGCAGTATTTT. The V and J genes are TRBV7-9 and TRBJ2-3; 10 bases are shared with TRBD1. Germline lookup yields CDR1 SEHNR and CDR2 FQNEAQ (reference sequence). The V segment lost 5 bases and the J segment 4 bases; nucleotides outside the gene matches: 9. The CDR3 has 16 residues.

This clonotype was seen a few times. The chain combines TRBV7-6 with TRBJ2-1, with 13 bases identical to TRBD2. The CDR3 runs 16 residues. The V segment lost 4 bases and the J segment 10 bases; nucleotides outside the gene matches: 10. CDR1 and CDR2 (germline): SGHVS, FNYEAQ. The CDR3 protein is CASSSGLAGARAEQFF. The CDR3 bases are TGTGCCAGCAGCTCTGGACTAGCGGGGGCCCGTGCGGAGCAGTTCTTC.

This clonotype has a count of ten or more. This chain links TRBV6-2 or TRBV6-3 with TRBJ2-7, with 8 bases fitting TRBD1. Trimming took 8 bases from V and 6 from J; bases not matched to a gene: 18. Looked up from germline, CDR1 is MNHEY and CDR2 is SVGEGT. This CDR3 has 16 amino acids. The CDR3 sequence is CASDQGQALLRGEQYF. The CDR3 coding sequence is TGTGCCAGCGACCAGGGACAGGCCCTGTTGCGGGGCGAGCAGTACTTC.

This clonotype has just a few counts. J is TRBJ1-1 and V is TRBV7-9; 8 bases align to TRBD1. This CDR3 is 14 amino acids long. Trimming cost V 5 bases and J 5 bases; bases outside gene matches: 7. Looked up from germline, CDR1 is SEHNR and CDR2 is FQNEAQ (reference sequence). CDR3 DNA sequence: TGTGCCAGCAGCGGAAGACAGGGGAGAACTGAAGCTTTCTTT. Encoded protein: CASSGRQGRTEAFF. Filled out from reference TRBV7-9 and TRBJ1-1, the complete variable domain reads DTGVSQNPRHKITKRGQNVTFRCDPISEHNRLYWYRQTLGQGPEFLTYFQNEAQLEKSRLLSDRFSAERPKGSFSTLEIQRTEQGDSAMYLCASSGRQGRTEAFFGQGTRLTVV.

This clonotype was seen a few times. The CDR3 coding sequence is TGCGCCAGCAGCCAAGATTTGTCAGGGGGCGGTTACGAGCAGTACTTC. It is translated as CASSQDLSGGGYEQYF. The gene calls are TRBV4-3 and TRBJ2-7; 8 bases line up with TRBD1. CDR1 LGHNA and CDR2 YSLEER come from the germline V gene. The CDR3 is 16 amino acids. The V and J ends lost 0 bases and 4 bases, in that order; junction bases with no gene match: 8.

V gene TRBV6-6 combines with J gene TRBJ1-2; D unclear. CDR3 length: 14 amino acids. Germline V gene sequence: CDR1 MNHNY, CDR2 SVGAGI (reference sequence). V was cut by 2 bases and J by 3 bases, with 10 bases left in between. The CDR3 sequence is CASSYGQIYYGYTF. The CDR3 bases are TGTGCCAGCAGTTACGGTCAGATTTACTATGGCTACACCTTC.

The chain joins TRBV10-3 to TRBJ2-7; either TRBD1 or TRBD2 may fit D (5 bases each). The CDR3 covers 12 residues. Trimming took 7 bases from V and 5 from J, leaving 12 bases between them. Germline V CDR1 and CDR2: ENHRY, SYGVKD. CDR3 sequence: CAIIGTANEQYF. CDR3 DNA sequence: TGTGCCATCATCGGGACGGCGAACGAGCAGTACTTC.

In this sample, this clonotype turned up many times. The chain has TRBV11-2 and TRBJ2-2, with D tentatively TRBD1 or TRBD2 (5 bases each). CDR1 and CDR2 from the germline V gene are SGHAT and FQNNGV. The CDR3 spans 17 residues. Trimming shortened V by 5 bases and J by 1 base, and 17 bases separated the two germline ends. CDR3 in amino acids: CASSEQPGRVNTGELFF. In nucleotides, the CDR3 is TGTGCCAGCAGCGAACAACCGGGACGGGTGAACACCGGGGAGCTGTTTTTT.